This TCR beta chain is from a study of blood T cell repertoires in COVID-19. With V trimmed by 1 base and J by 3 bases, 8 bases remained unmatched. This CDR3 spans 16 amino acids. CDR1 SEHNR and CDR2 FQNEAQ come from the germline V gene (reference sequence). Produced via immunoSEQ multiplex PCR; TCRdb's table is partial and in-frame only. In the table there are about 210,000 clones, 88% of which are singletons. The clonotype originates from a man between 18 and 29 years old with active or convalescent COVID-19. The chain links TRBV7-9 to TRBJ1-2, with 7 nucleotides matching TRBD1. Sequenced sample: peripheral blood. The chain's CDR3 is CASSLGHRQGDYGYTF. The CDR3 bases are TGTGCCAGCAGCTTAGGCCACAGGCAGGGGGACTATGGCTACACCTTC.